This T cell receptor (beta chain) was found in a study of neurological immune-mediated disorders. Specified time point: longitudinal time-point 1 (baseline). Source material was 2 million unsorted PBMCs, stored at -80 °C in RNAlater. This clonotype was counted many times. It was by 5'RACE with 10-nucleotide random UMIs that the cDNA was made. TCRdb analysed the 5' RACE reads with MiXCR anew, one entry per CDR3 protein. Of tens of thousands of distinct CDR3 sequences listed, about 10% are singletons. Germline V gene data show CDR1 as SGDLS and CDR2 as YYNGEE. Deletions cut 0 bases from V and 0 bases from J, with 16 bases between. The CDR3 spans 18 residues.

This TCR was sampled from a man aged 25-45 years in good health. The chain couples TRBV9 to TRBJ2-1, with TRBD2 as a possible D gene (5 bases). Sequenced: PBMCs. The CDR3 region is CASSVDSRGSTSYNEQFF. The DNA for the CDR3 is TGTGCCAGCAGCGTAGATAGTCGGGGTAGTACCTCCTACAATGAGCAGTTCTTC.